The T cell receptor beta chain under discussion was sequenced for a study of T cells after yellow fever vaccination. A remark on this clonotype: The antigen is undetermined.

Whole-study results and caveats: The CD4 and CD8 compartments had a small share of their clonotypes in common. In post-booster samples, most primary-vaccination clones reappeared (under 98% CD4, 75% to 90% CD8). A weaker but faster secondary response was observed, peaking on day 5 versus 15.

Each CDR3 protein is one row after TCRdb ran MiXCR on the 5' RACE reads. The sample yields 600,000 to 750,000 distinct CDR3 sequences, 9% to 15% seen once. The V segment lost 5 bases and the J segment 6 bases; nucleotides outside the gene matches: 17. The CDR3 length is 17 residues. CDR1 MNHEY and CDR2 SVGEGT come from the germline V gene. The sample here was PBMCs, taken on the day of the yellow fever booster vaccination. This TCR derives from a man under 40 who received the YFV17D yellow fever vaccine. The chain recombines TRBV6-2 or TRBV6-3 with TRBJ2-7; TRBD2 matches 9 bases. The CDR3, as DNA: TGTGCCAGCAGTCACCCCGGTTCCGCGGGAGGGTCGCGCGAGCAGTACTTC. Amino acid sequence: CASSHPGSAGGSREQYF.